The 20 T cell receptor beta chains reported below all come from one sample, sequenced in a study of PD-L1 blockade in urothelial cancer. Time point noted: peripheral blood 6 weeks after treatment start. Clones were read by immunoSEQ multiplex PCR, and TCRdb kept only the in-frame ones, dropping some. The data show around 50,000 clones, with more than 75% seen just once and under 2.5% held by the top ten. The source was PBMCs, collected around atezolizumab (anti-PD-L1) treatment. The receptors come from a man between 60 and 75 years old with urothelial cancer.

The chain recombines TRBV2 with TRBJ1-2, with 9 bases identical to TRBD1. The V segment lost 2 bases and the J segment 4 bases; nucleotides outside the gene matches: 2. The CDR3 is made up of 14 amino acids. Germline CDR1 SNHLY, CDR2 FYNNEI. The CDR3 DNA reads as TGTGCCAGCAGTGAATTGGGACAGGGCTATGGCTACACCTTC. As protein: CASSELGQGYGYTF.

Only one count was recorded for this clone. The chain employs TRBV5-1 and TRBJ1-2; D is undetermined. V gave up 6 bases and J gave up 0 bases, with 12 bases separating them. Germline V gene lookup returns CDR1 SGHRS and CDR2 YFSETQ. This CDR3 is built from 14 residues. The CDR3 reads CASTSREPNYGYTF. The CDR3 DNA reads TGCGCCAGCACGAGCCGGGAGCCTAACTATGGCTACACCTTC.

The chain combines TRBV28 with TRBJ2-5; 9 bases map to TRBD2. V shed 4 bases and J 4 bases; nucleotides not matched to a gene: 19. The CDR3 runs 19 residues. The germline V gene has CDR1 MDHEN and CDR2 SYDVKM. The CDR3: CASSSPDLREGLIPETQYF. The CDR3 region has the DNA TGTGCCAGCAGTTCCCCCGACTTGCGGGAGGGCCTTATCCCAGAGACCCAGTACTTC. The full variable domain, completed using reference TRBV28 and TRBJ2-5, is DVKVTQSSRYLVKRTGEKVFLECVQDMDHENMFWYRQDPGLGLRLIYFSYDVKMKEKGDIPEGYSVSREKKERFSLILESASTNQTSMYLCASSSPDLREGLIPETQYFGPGTRLLVL.

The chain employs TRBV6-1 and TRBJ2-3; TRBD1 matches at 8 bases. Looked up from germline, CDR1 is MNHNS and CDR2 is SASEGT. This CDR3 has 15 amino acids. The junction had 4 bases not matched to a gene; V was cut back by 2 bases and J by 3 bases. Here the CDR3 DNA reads TGTGCCAGCAGTGAACTGAGACAGGGGACAGATACGCAGTATTTT. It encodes CASSELRQGTDTQYF.

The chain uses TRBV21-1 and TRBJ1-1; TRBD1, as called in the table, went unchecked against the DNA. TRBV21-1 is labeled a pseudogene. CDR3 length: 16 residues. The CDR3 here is CASSKVEQGRNTEAFF. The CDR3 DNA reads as TGTGCCAGCAGCAAAGTGGAGCAGGGCCGAAACACTGAAGCTTTCTTT.

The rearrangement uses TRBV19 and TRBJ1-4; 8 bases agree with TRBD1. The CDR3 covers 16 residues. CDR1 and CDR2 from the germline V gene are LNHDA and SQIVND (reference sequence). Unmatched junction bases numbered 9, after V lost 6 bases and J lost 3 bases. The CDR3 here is CASSGAQGESNEKLFF. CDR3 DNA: TGTGCCAGTAGCGGGGCACAGGGGGAGTCTAATGAAAAACTGTTTTTT.

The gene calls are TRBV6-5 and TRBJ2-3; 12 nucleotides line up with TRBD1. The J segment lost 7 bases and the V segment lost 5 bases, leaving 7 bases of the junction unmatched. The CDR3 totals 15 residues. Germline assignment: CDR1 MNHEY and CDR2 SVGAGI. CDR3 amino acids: CASSAGTGGWNTQYF. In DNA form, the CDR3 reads TGTGCCAGCAGTGCCGGGACAGGGGGCTGGAATACGCAGTATTTT.

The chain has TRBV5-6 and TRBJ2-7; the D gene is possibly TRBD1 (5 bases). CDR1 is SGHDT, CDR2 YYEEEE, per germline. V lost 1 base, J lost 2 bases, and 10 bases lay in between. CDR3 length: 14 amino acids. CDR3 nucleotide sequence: TGTGCCAGCAGCTTGCAGGGCAGGGCCTACGAGCAGTACTTC. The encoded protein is CASSLQGRAYEQYF.

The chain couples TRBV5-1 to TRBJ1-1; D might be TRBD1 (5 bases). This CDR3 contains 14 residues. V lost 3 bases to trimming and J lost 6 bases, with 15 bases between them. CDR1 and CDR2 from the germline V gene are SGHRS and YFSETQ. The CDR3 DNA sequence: TGCGCCAGCAGCTGGGGGGGGACGGCCCCTGAAGCTTTCTTT. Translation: CASSWGGTAPEAFF.

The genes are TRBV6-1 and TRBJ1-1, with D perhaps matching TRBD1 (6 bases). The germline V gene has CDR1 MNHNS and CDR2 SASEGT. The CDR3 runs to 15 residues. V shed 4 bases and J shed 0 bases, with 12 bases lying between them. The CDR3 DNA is TGTGCCAGCAGTGCCCGAGACAGGATGAACACTGAAGCTTTCTTT. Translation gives CASSARDRMNTEAFF.

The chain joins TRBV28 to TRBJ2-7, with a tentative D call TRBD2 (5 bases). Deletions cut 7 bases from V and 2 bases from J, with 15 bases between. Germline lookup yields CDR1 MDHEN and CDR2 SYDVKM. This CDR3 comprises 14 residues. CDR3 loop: CASNQWAEAYEQYF. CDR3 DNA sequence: TGTGCCAGCAACCAGTGGGCGGAGGCCTACGAGCAGTACTTC.

The CDR3 loop is CASSDPNGESTEAFF. As DNA, the CDR3 is TGTGCCAGCAGCGACCCGAACGGGGAGAGCACTGAAGCTTTCTTT. The chain recombines TRBV5-6 with TRBJ1-1; D call uncertain. With 4 bases removed from V and 4 bases from J, the gap between germline ends came to 17 bases. The V gene's germline CDR1 is SGHDT and CDR2 YYEEEE. The CDR3 runs 15 residues.

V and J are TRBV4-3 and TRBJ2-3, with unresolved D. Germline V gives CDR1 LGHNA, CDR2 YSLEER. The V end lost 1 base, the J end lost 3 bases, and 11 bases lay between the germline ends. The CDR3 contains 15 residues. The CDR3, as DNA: TGCGCCAGCAGCCAAGTGTGGCAGGCGACAGATACGCAGTATTTT. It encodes CASSQVWQATDTQYF.

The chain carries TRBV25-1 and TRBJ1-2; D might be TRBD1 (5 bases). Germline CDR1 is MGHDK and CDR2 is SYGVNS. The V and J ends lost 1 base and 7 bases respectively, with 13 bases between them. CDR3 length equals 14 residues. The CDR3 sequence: CASSEWGDRGGYTF. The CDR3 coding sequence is TGTGCCAGCAGTGAATGGGGGGACCGTGGTGGCTACACCTTC.

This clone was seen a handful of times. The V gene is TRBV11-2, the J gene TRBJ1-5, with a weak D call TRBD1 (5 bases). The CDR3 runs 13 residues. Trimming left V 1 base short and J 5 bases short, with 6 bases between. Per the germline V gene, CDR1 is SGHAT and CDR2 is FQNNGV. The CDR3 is CASSLAGDQPQHF. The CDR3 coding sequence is TGTGCCAGCAGCTTAGCGGGGGATCAGCCCCAGCATTTT.

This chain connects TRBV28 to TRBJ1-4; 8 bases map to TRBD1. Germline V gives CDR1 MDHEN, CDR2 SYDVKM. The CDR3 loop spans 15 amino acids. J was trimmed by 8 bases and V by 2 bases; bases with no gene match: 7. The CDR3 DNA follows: TGTGCCAGCAGTTTAAGTGGACAGGGAGAGGAAAAACTGTTTTTT. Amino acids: CASSLSGQGEEKLFF.

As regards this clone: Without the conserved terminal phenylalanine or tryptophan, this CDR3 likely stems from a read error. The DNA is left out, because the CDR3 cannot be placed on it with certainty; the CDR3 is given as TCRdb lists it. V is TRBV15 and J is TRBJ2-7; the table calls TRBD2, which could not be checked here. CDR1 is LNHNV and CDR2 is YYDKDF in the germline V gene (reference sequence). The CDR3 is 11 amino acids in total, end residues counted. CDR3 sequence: CATSRERAETL.

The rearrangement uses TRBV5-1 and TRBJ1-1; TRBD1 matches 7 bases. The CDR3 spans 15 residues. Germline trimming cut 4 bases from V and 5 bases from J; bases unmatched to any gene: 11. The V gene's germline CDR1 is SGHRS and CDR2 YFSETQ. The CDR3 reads CASSGTQGVGTEAFF. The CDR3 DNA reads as TGCGCCAGCAGCGGAACTCAGGGGGTGGGGACTGAAGCTTTCTTT. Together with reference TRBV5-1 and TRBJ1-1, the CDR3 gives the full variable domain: KAGVTQTPRYLIKTRGQQVTLSCSPISGHRSVSWYQQTPGQGLQFLFEYFSETQRNKGNFPGRFSGRQFSNSRSEMNVSTLELGDSALYLCASSGTQGVGTEAFFGQGTRLTVV.

CDR3 sequence: CASSLVAGPSYNEQFF. The CDR3 region has the DNA TGTGCCAGCAGCTTGGTAGCGGGACCTTCCTACAATGAGCAGTTCTTC. The chain has TRBV7-2 and TRBJ2-1; the match to TRBD2 covers 8 bases. The CDR3 is 16 amino acids. V was clipped by 3 bases and J by 1 base; unmatched bases: 5. Germline loops: CDR1 SGHTA, CDR2 FQGNSA.

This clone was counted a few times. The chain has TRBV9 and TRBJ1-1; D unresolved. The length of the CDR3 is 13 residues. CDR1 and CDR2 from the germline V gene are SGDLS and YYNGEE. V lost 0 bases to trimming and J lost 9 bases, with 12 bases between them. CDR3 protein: CASSVDAGRQAFF. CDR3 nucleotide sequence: TGTGCCAGCAGCGTAGACGCGGGCAGACAAGCTTTCTTT.